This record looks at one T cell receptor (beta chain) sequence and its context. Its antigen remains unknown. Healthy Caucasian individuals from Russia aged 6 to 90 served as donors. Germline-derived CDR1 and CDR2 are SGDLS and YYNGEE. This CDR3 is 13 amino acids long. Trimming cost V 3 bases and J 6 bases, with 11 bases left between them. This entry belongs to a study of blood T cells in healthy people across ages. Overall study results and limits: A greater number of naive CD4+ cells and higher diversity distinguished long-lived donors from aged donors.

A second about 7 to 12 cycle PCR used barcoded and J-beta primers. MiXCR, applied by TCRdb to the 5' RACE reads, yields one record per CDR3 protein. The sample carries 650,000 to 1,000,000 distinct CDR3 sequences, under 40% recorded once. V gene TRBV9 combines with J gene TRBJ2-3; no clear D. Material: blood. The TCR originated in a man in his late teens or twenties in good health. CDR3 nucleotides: TGTGCCAGCAGCGCCAGGACGACGGATACGCAGTATTTT. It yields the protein CASSARTTDTQYF.